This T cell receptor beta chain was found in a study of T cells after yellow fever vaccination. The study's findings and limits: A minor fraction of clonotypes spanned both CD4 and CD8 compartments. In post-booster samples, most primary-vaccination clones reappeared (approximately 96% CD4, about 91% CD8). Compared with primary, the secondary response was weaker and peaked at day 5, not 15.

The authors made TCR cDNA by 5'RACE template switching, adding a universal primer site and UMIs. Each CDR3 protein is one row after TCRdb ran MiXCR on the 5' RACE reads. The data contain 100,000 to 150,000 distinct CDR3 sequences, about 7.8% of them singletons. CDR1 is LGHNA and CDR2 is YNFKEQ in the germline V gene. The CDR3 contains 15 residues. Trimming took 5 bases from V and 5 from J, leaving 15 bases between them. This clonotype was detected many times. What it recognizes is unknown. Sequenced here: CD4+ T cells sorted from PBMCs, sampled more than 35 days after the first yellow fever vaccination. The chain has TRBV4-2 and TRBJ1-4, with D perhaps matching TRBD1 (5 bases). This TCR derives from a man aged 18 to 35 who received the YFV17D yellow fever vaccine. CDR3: CASSTGGLVNEKLFF. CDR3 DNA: TGTGCCAGCAGCACTGGGGGACTGGTGAATGAAAAACTGTTTTTT.